These T cell receptor beta chains were read from a single sample in a study of CD8 T cells in ankylosing spondylitis. TCRdb re-called the 5' RACE reads through MiXCR, storing one row per CDR3 protein. Found here are more than 300,000 distinct CDR3 sequences, around 8% of them singletons; the top ten hold about 14%. Sequencing was performed on blood, either unsorted or a sorted T cell fraction (not recorded which). Receptors originate from a male donor with ankylosing spondylitis. Both conserved end residues are trimmed from each CDR3.

TRBV20-1,SARPQLDEQF
TRBV7-9,ASMGPHSYEQY
TRBV27,ASSLRGNTYEQY
TRBV3-1,ASSQDYGSPLEQY
TRBV20-1,SAPPLREGTDTQY
TRBV19,ASSSQTSGRETQY
TRBV9,ASSVESGSGELF
TRBV4-1,ASSQASALNSPLH
TRBV27,ASSGPGGRSYNEQF
TRBV19,ASRRWGTSGRGGNEQF
TRBV29-1,SVEALTRGTDTQY
TRBV12-3/TRBV12-4,ASSRLASGNHYNEQF
TRBV2,ASSELGGMTYNEQF
TRBV20-1,SAPRGGVSTYEQY
TRBV20-1,SAETSGRLADTQY
TRBV29-1,SGHKANYGYT
TRBV20-1,SARDLSLTDTQY
TRBV10-3,AISRGALGPGDPYEQY
TRBV7-3,ASSRTSGRGETQY
TRBV5-4,ASSPEGGRGSKNIQY
TRBV5-1,ASSLEGGPNTGELF
TRBV29-1,SAGTGGFSTDTQY
TRBV18,ASSPATTNEKLF
TRBV2,ASSENGYEQF
TRBV18,ASSLTGQGGNQPQH
TRBV29-1,SVETSGRPEQF
TRBV5-1,ASSAGVNTGELF
TRBV7-2,ASSSSHRAGGGETQY
TRBV5-1,ASDRGGVYTEAF
TRBV5-1,ASSQGLAGNSYNEQF
TRBV7-3,ASSSGPWGNTEAF
TRBV5-1,ASSSAGGETQY
TRBV5-6,ASSGGPVGSEAF
TRBV20-1,SARDQASGREDTQY
TRBV7-2,ASSPSSGQETQY
TRBV29-1,SVDEELYGYT
TRBV10-2,ASSEGAPGANVLT
TRBV27,ANSPNRGSYEQY
TRBV6-2/TRBV6-3,ASKIRAGGYT